One and the same sample provided the 10 T cell receptor beta chains below, sequenced in a study of breast tumors, draining lymph nodes, adjacent tissues. Breast cancer patients provided tissue from their axillary draining lymph nodes. MiXCR, run by TCRdb on the multiplex PCR reads, gives a single entry per CDR3 protein. This sample has roughly 120,000 distinct CDR3 sequences, with about 20% found just once. Source material: axillary lymph node tissue. These TCRs come from a female donor with breast cancer. Some clones in this sample may be carry-over from other donors' samples.

This clonotype appeared once. Here the CDR3 DNA reads TGTGCCAGCAGTCCCGTTTCGGGACCGAAGAACACTGAAGCTTTCTTT. It is translated as CASSPVSGPKNTEAFF. The chain recombines TRBV5-4 with TRBJ1-1; weak D call: TRBD1 (5 bases). This CDR3 contains 16 residues. V dropped 5 bases and J dropped 1 base, with 18 bases sitting between them. CDR1 and CDR2 (germline): SGHNT, YYREEE (reference sequence).

This clonotype was seen ten or more times. This chain joins TRBV2 and TRBJ1-5, with D perhaps TRBD1 (6 bases). CDR3 size: 14 residues. Trimming pared 5 bases from V and 6 bases from J, leaving 14 bases between. Germline V gene data show CDR1 as SNHLY and CDR2 as FYNNEI. CDR3 nucleotides: TGTGCCAGCAGTCAACAGGGAGTAGGTCAGCCCCAGCATTTT. As protein: CASSQQGVGQPQHF.

J is TRBJ1-1 and V is TRBV19; a possible D gene is TRBD1 (5 bases). Trimming left V 7 bases short and J 2 bases short, with 17 bases between. In germline, CDR1 is LNHDA, CDR2 SQIVND (reference sequence). CDR3 length equals 15 residues. CDR3 in DNA: TGTGCCAGTATGAACAGGCGGGGATATAACACTGAAGCTTTCTTT. As protein: CASMNRRGYNTEAFF.

This rearrangement joins TRBV6-5 to TRBJ1-4, with D possibly matching TRBD1 (5 bases). This CDR3 region has 18 residues. The ends were cut back, 0 bases at V and 0 bases at J, with 14 bases in the middle. Germline-derived CDR1 and CDR2 are MNHEY and SVGAGI. The CDR3 nucleotides are TGTGCCAGCAGTTACTCGGTTGGGACGGACGCAACTAATGAAAAACTGTTTTTT. Amino acids: CASSYSVGTDATNEKLFF.

Concerning this clonotype: A read error may be the cause here, since a much bigger clone is one base away. V is TRBV5-4 and J is TRBJ1-2; TRBD1 agrees at 8 bases. The germline CDR1 and CDR2 sequences are SGHNT and YYREEE (reference sequence). Unmatched junction bases numbered 7, after V lost 4 bases and J lost 8 bases. The CDR3 covers 13 residues. The CDR3 is CASSQQGDTGYTF. As DNA, the CDR3 is TGTGCCAGCAGCCAACAGGGGGATACGGGCTACACCTTC.

The V and J genes are TRBV28 and TRBJ2-7; perhaps TRBD1 as D (5 bases). CDR1 and CDR2 (germline): MDHEN, SYDVKM. The V end lost 2 bases, the J end lost 2 bases, and 7 bases lay between the germline ends. The CDR3 sequence is 13 residues long. CDR3 nucleotides: TGTGCCAGCAGTTTAAAGGGGACCTACGAGCAGTACTTC. This codes for CASSLKGTYEQYF.

This clonotype was counted ten times or more. The chain carries TRBV3-1 and TRBJ1-2; TRBD1 aligns across 12 bases. Germline lookup yields CDR1 LGHDT and CDR2 YNNKEL (reference sequence). J was trimmed by 7 bases and V by 2 bases; bases with no gene match: 5. This CDR3 is built from 15 residues. This CDR3 reads CASSQSGTGGSGYTF. The CDR3 nucleotides read TGTGCCAGCAGCCAATCGGGGACAGGGGGCTCTGGCTACACCTTC.

The chain is built from TRBV20-1 and TRBJ2-4; possibly TRBD1 for D (7 bases). CDR1 and CDR2 (germline): DFQATT, SNEGSKA (reference sequence). CDR3 length equals 15 residues. V lost 0 bases and J lost 9, with 18 bases in between. CDR3 DNA: TGCAGTGCTAGAGATGGCCGGACAGGAGGGATCATTCAGTACTTC. Encoded protein: CSARDGRTGGIIQYF.

This clonotype was detected ten times or more. The chain is built from TRBV14 and TRBJ1-2; D uncertain. The germline V and J ends were trimmed by 4 bases and 2 bases, with 17 bases remaining between them. This CDR3 spans 16 amino acids. In germline, CDR1 is SGHDN, CDR2 FVKESK. The CDR3 protein is CASSPLFARFNYGYTF. The CDR3 DNA reads as TGTGCCAGCAGCCCGCTGTTCGCTAGATTCAACTATGGCTACACCTTC.

Here the CDR3 DNA reads TGTGCCAGCAGTGCGGGACCCCGGGGCGCGCAGTATTTT. Translation gives CASSAGPRGAQYF. V is TRBV3-1 and J is TRBJ2-3; a weak D match, TRBD2 (6 bases). The V and J ends lost 6 bases and 10 bases respectively, with 17 bases between them. The length of the CDR3 is 13 residues. The V gene's germline CDR1 is LGHDT and CDR2 YNNKEL (reference sequence).